These 31 T cell receptor beta chains came from one sample sequenced in a study of HIV-infected patients and healthy controls. TCRdb re-called the 5' RACE reads through MiXCR, storing one row per CDR3 protein. The repertoire has tens of thousands of distinct CDR3 sequences, around 16% of them found once; the top ten carry under 6.5%. Sequencing used CD4+ T cells from blood. The origin of the receptors is a human donor in good health.

This clonotype was picked up a small number of times. For the CDR3, the DNA is TGTGCCAGCAGCCTCCAGCGGGGGGTTACAGATACGCAGTATTTT. It specifies CASSLQRGVTDTQYF. This chain links TRBV7-2 with TRBJ2-3; 9 nucleotides match TRBD2. This CDR3 region has 15 residues. The J segment lost 3 bases and the V segment lost 5 bases, leaving 6 bases of the junction unmatched. The germline V gene encodes CDR1 SGHTA and CDR2 FQGNSA. The full variable domain, rest sourced from reference TRBV7-2 and TRBJ2-3, is GAGVSQSPSNKVTEKGKDVELRCDPISGHTALYWYRQSLGQGLEFLIYFQGNSAPDKSGLPSDRFSAERTGGSVSTLTIQRTQQEDSAVYLCASSLQRGVTDTQYFGPGTRLTVL.

The chain recombines TRBV28 with TRBJ2-7, with TRBD1 matching 10 bases. V was clipped by 2 bases and J by 9 bases; unmatched bases: 1. Per the germline V gene, CDR1 is MDHEN and CDR2 is SYDVKM. This CDR3 has 12 amino acids. CDR3 in amino acids: CASSLGDRGQYF. CDR3 sequence (DNA): TGTGCCAGCAGTTTAGGGGACAGGGGGCAGTACTTC.

This clonotype was observed many times. The rearrangement joins TRBV28 to TRBJ1-4; D is unclear. Germline CDR1 is MDHEN and CDR2 is SYDVKM. The CDR3 length is 11 residues. V lost 3 bases and J 10 bases, leaving 6 bases between the germline ends. The CDR3 loop reads CASSLAGKLFF. In DNA, the CDR3 is TGTGCCAGCAGTTTGGCAGGAAAACTGTTTTTT.

The genes are TRBV5-5 and TRBJ2-3, with D perhaps matching TRBD1 or TRBD2 (5 bases each). Per germline, CDR1 SGHKS and CDR2 YYEKEE (reference sequence). Between the trimmed V and J ends, which lost 2 bases and 3 bases, there was a span of 10 bases. The CDR3 contains 14 residues. The CDR3 loop reads CASSFGGVTDTQYF. CDR3 coding DNA: TGTGCCAGCAGCTTTGGGGGTGTGACAGATACGCAGTATTTT.

This clonotype was seen repeatedly, ten times or more. The DNA of the CDR3 is TGCAGCGTTGAATCTGGGGCGTTCACAGATACGCAGTATTTT. It is translated as CSVESGAFTDTQYF. This sequence joins TRBV29-1 and TRBJ2-3; D perhaps matches TRBD1 (5 bases). This CDR3 has 14 residues. V lost 2 bases, J lost 2 bases, and 11 bases lay in between. Germline lookup yields CDR1 SQVTM and CDR2 ANQGSEA.

The chain uses TRBV12-3 or TRBV12-4 and TRBJ2-2; TRBD2 matches 8 bases. The CDR3 sequence is 15 residues long. V lost 3 bases, J lost 2 bases, and 2 bases stayed unmatched. The CDR3, as DNA: TGTGCCAGCAGTTTCGGGGGGGTTAACACCGGGGAGCTGTTTTTT. It encodes CASSFGGVNTGELFF.

This clonotype was observed a single time. V and J are TRBV7-9 and TRBJ1-1; D possibly corresponds to TRBD1 (6 bases). From germline, CDR1 is SEHNR and CDR2 FQNEAQ (reference sequence). The V end was cut by 2 bases, the J end by 7 bases, with 23 bases between. This CDR3 has 17 amino acids. CDR3 DNA: TGTGCCAGCAGCTTATCCGTCCACAGGGATAAACCAGATGAAGCTTTCTTT. Translating gives CASSLSVHRDKPDEAFF. The whole variable domain, filled in from reference TRBV7-9 and TRBJ1-1, reads DTGVSQNPRHKITKRGQNVTFRCDPISEHNRLYWYRQTLGQGPEFLTYFQNEAQLEKSRLLSDRFSAERPKGSFSTLEIQRTEQGDSAMYLCASSLSVHRDKPDEAFFGQGTRLTVV.

This clonotype was counted between two and nine times. This rearrangement joins TRBV3-1 to TRBJ1-5, with 10 bases matching TRBD1. The germline gives CDR1 LGHDT, CDR2 YNNKEL (reference sequence). The CDR3 sequence is 15 residues long. V lost 6 bases and J lost 7; bases outside the gene matches: 9. The CDR3 coding sequence is TGTGCCAGCAGTCTCGGGACAGGGGTGTACCAGCCCCAGCATTTT. Protein product: CASSLGTGVYQPQHF.

V is TRBV20-1 and J is TRBJ2-3, with 8 positions matching TRBD2. The CDR3 sequence is 14 residues long. J was trimmed by 1 base and V by 5 bases; bases with no gene match: 5. From germline, CDR1 is DFQATT and CDR2 SNEGSKA (reference sequence). In DNA, the CDR3 is TGCAGTGCTCAGAGCGGGGGTCGCACAGATACGCAGTATTTT. Amino acid sequence: CSAQSGGRTDTQYF.

In this sample, this clonotype turned up many times. The V call is TRBV5-1, the J call TRBJ1-4; D may be TRBD1 (6 bases). The CDR3 sequence is 15 residues long. Looked up from germline, CDR1 is SGHRS and CDR2 is YFSETQ. V lost 2 bases and J 3 bases, leaving 11 bases between the germline ends. The DNA for the CDR3 is TGCGCCAGCAGCTTAACTGGGGGGCCTAATGAAAAACTGTTTTTT. This codes for CASSLTGGPNEKLFF.

The J gene is TRBJ2-7, the V gene TRBV6-2 or TRBV6-3; unclear D gene. Germline V gene lookup returns CDR1 MNHEY and CDR2 SVGEGT. V shed 6 bases and J shed 3 bases, with 15 bases lying between them. This CDR3 has 14 amino acids. The CDR3 DNA reads TGTGCCAGCAGCGATCTTAGAGCAATCTACGAGCAGTACTTC. Amino acid sequence: CASSDLRAIYEQYF.

The gene calls are TRBV3-1 and TRBJ2-1; TRBD1 or TRBD2 may be the D gene (5 bases each). The length of the CDR3 is 15 residues. Germline CDR1 is LGHDT and CDR2 is YNNKEL (reference sequence). Deletions cut 1 base from V and 15 bases from J, with 22 bases between. The CDR3: CASSQGGVGVDLMFF. The CDR3 region has the DNA TGTGCCAGCAGCCAAGGGGGCGTGGGGGTTGACTTGATGTTCTTC.

The sample holds a few counts of this clonotype. For the CDR3, the DNA is TGTGCCAGCAGCTCCCCGGGCGTAGCGATCGAGCAGTACTTC. Translation: CASSSPGVAIEQYF. The V gene is TRBV7-9, the J gene TRBJ2-7, with a weak D call TRBD2 (5 bases). In germline, CDR1 is SEHNR, CDR2 FQNEAQ (reference sequence). Deletions cut 4 bases from V and 6 bases from J, with 16 bases between. This CDR3 spans 14 amino acids.

This clonotype has ten or more counts. The chain recombines TRBV7-3 with TRBJ2-1; 11 nucleotides line up with TRBD2. Germline V lookup: CDR1 SGHTA, CDR2 FQGTGA. The CDR3 has 15 amino acids. V was pared by 1 base and J by 11 bases, with 7 bases of the junction left unmatched. CDR3 coding DNA: TGTGCCAGCAGCTTAAAACTAGCGGGGGATAGCCAGCAGTTCTTC. It yields the protein CASSLKLAGDSQQFF.

This clonotype was found many times. The chain carries TRBV6-1 and TRBJ1-1; D uncertain. V dropped 6 bases and J dropped 9 bases, with 14 bases sitting between them. The CDR3 totals 12 residues. Germline V CDR1 and CDR2: MNHNS, SASEGT. CDR3 region: CASSPEGPKAFF. The CDR3 DNA sequence: TGTGCCAGCAGCCCAGAGGGCCCGAAAGCTTTCTTT.

This clonotype was seen a few times. One junction end disagrees with the germline gene, perhaps due to a read error. V gene TRBV12-3 or TRBV12-4 combines with J gene TRBJ2-1, with D perhaps matching TRBD2 (5 bases). This CDR3 region has 12 residues. The CDR3, as DNA: TGTGCCAGCAGACTTCGCCGGGCCCCGGAGCGGTTC. It is translated as CASRLRRAPERF.

This clonotype was counted ten times or more. CDR3 protein: CSARRAGGGNQPQHF. The CDR3 DNA reads TGCAGTGCCCGAAGGGCAGGGGGCGGCAATCAGCCCCAGCATTTT. The rearrangement joins TRBV20-1 to TRBJ1-5; 8 bases fit TRBD1. This CDR3 comprises 15 residues. Trimming took 6 bases from V and 2 from J; bases not matched to a gene: 9. Germline CDR1 reads DFQATT; CDR2 reads SNEGSKA (reference sequence).

Worth noting for this clonotype: The conserved phenylalanine or tryptophan is not found at the CDR3 terminus, so this likely reflects a read error. The chain uses TRBV11-2 and TRBJ2-3; no firm D call. This CDR3 spans 12 amino acids. Germline CDR1 reads SGHAT; CDR2 reads FQNNGV. Trimming shortened V by 2 bases and J by 5 bases, and 5 bases separated the two germline ends. This CDR3 reads CASSLIRDTQYS. CDR3 DNA: TGTGCCAGCAGCTTAATTAGAGATACGCAGTATTCT.

This sequence joins TRBV29-1 and TRBJ1-2, with 7 bases matching TRBD1. J lost 7 bases, V lost 3 bases, and 5 bases had no gene match. Germline-derived CDR1 and CDR2 are SQVTM and ANQGSEA. The CDR3 is 12 residues long. DNA of the CDR3: TGCAGCGTTGAGGACAGGCGGAGTGGCTACACCTTC. Its protein product is CSVEDRRSGYTF.

In this sample, this clonotype turned up many times. This chain joins TRBV2 and TRBJ2-5, with a weak D call TRBD1 (7 bases). This CDR3 spans 15 amino acids. V was shortened by 8 bases and J by 1 base, with 17 bases between the two germline ends. Germline values: CDR1 SNHLY, CDR2 FYNNEI. CDR3 in amino acids: CASLRGTVFQETQYF. CDR3 DNA sequence: TGTGCCAGCCTTCGGGGGACAGTCTTCCAAGAGACCCAGTACTTC.

The chain is built from TRBV20-1 and TRBJ2-1; 14 bases match TRBD2. CDR1 and CDR2 from the germline V gene are DFQATT and SNEGSKA (reference sequence). V dropped 6 bases and J dropped 0; count of bases not matched to a gene: 10. The CDR3 consists of 18 residues. In DNA, the CDR3 is TGCAGTGCCTTCCGGACTAGCGGGGGGACCTTCTCCTACAATGAGCAGTTCTTC. As protein: CSAFRTSGGTFSYNEQFF.

A few counts support this clonotype. CDR3 protein: CASSLEPGSGYTF. The DNA for the CDR3 is TGTGCCAGCAGCTTGGAACCGGGGTCTGGCTACACCTTC. The chain has TRBV5-4 and TRBJ1-2; D is undetermined. The V and J ends lost 0 bases and 7 bases respectively, with 10 bases between them. The CDR3 covers 13 residues. The germline V gene has CDR1 SGHNT and CDR2 YYREEE (reference sequence).

This clonotype has just a few counts. This rearrangement joins TRBV27 to TRBJ2-5, with TRBD1 as a possible D gene (6 bases). The germline gives CDR1 MNHEY, CDR2 SMNVEV (reference sequence). V lost 6 bases, J lost 5 bases, and 22 bases lay in between. The CDR3 is 16 residues long. This CDR3 reads CASSQQYRTGGETQYF. The CDR3 DNA is TGTGCCAGCAGCCAACAATATCGGACTGGGGGCGAGACCCAGTACTTC.

This clonotype was recorded many times. The genes are TRBV15 and TRBJ1-1; D not resolved. The CDR3 is 16 amino acids. The germline CDR1 and CDR2 sequences are LNHNV and YYDKDF (reference sequence). V was cut by 0 bases and J by 1 base, with 12 bases left in between. The CDR3 DNA reads TGTGCCACCAGCAGAGATGGGGTGGGGAGGAACACTGAAGCTTTCTTT. Protein: CATSRDGVGRNTEAFF.

This clonotype was detected a few times. The rearrangement links TRBV20-1 to TRBJ1-2; TRBD1 might be the D (5 bases). The germline gives CDR1 DFQATT, CDR2 SNEGSKA (reference sequence). Trimming removed 3 bases at V and 6 bases at J, with 14 bases between. This CDR3 contains 13 residues. Here the CDR3 DNA reads TGCAGTGCTAGTTTGTTTGGGACTCATGGCTACACCTTC. Protein: CSASLFGTHGYTF.

Concerning this clonotype itself: The conserved phenylalanine or tryptophan is not found at the CDR3 terminus, so this likely reflects a read error. V is TRBV18 and J is TRBJ2-7, with D uncertain. There are 16 residues in the CDR3. CDR1 and CDR2 from the germline V gene are KGHSH and LQKENI. V shed 2 bases and J shed 0 bases, with 14 bases lying between them. CDR3 loop: CASSPRLGSRSYEQYL. DNA of the CDR3: TGTGCCAGCTCACCAAGGCTCGGCAGTCGCTCCTACGAGCAGTACTTA.

The genes are TRBV28 and TRBJ2-3; D is uncertain. The CDR3 totals 11 residues. Germline lookup yields CDR1 MDHEN and CDR2 SYDVKM. Between the trimmed V and J ends, which lost 6 bases and 3 bases, there was a span of 4 bases. This chain's CDR3 is CASRATDTQYF. The CDR3 region has the DNA TGTGCCAGCAGGGCAACAGATACGCAGTATTTT.

In its sample, this clonotype was seen a few times. The CDR3 protein is CASNTGGVVGNGYTF. The CDR3 bases are TGTGCCAGCAATACAGGGGGCGTTGTGGGGAATGGCTACACCTTC. This chain connects TRBV2 to TRBJ1-2; 9 bases align to TRBD1. CDR1 is SNHLY and CDR2 is FYNNEI in the germline V gene. The trim removed 7 bases at V and 6 bases at J, leaving 12 bases unmatched. This CDR3 has 15 residues.

This clonotype has only a few counts. V gene TRBV5-1 combines with J gene TRBJ2-1; D uncertain. V lost 1 base and J lost 9, with 11 bases in between. The CDR3 loop spans 13 amino acids. Germline values: CDR1 SGHRS, CDR2 YFSETQ. The CDR3 DNA is TGCGCCAGCAGCTTGCTGGAAGGGATTGAGCAGTTCTTC. This encodes CASSLLEGIEQFF. Full variable domain (outside the CDR3, taken from reference TRBV5-1 and TRBJ2-1): KAGVTQTPRYLIKTRGQQVTLSCSPISGHRSVSWYQQTPGQGLQFLFEYFSETQRNKGNFPGRFSGRQFSNSRSEMNVSTLELGDSALYLCASSLLEGIEQFFGPGTRLTVL.

In its sample, this clonotype was seen a few times. The chain recombines TRBV27 with TRBJ2-1; 9 positions match TRBD2. This CDR3 is 16 amino acids long. V gave up 8 bases and J gave up 3 bases; unmatched junction bases: 11. Germline CDR1 and CDR2: MNHEY and SMNVEV (reference sequence). DNA of the CDR3: TGTGCCAGCTTTAACCGTGATAGCGGGGGCTACAATGAGCAGTTCTTC. It translates to CASFNRDSGGYNEQFF.

The chain is built from TRBV6-2 or TRBV6-3 and TRBJ2-6, with D unresolved. Trimming removed 8 bases at V and 0 bases at J, with 14 bases between. The CDR3 sequence is 16 residues long. Germline CDR1 and CDR2: MNHEY and SVGEGT. This CDR3 reads CASGYGRRSGANVLTF. The CDR3 DNA reads TGTGCCAGCGGATACGGACGGCGCTCTGGGGCCAACGTCCTGACTTTC.